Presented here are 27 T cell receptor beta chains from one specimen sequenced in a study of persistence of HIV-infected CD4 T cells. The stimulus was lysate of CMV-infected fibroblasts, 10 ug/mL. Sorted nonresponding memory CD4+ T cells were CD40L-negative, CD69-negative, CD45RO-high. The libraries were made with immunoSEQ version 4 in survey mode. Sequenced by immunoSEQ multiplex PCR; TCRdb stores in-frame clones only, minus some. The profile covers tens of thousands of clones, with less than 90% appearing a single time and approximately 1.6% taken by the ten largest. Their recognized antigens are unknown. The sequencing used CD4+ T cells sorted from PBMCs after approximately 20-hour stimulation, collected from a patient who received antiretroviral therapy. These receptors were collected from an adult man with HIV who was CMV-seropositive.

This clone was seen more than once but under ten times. The CDR3 spells CASRLNRDEAFF. CDR3 coding DNA: TGTGCCAGCAGACTAAACAGGGACGAAGCTTTCTTT. This chain connects TRBV28 to TRBJ1-1, with D possibly matching TRBD1 (6 bases). The V and J ends lost 6 bases and 8 bases respectively, with 13 bases between them. In germline, CDR1 is MDHEN, CDR2 SYDVKM. The CDR3 is 12 amino acids.

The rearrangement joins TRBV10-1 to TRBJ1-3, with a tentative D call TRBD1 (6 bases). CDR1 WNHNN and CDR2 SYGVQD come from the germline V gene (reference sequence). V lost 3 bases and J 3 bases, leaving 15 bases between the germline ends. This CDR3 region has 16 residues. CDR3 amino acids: CASSEDPTGRGNTIYF. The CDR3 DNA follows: TGCGCCAGCAGTGAAGATCCCACAGGGCGTGGAAACACCATATATTTT.

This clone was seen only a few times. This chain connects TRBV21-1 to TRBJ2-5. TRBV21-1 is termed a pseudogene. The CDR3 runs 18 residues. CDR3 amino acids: CASSKGGRLTRLGETQYF. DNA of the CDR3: TGTGCCAGCAGCAAAGGAGGTAGGCTGACACGATTAGGGGAGACCCAGTACTTC.

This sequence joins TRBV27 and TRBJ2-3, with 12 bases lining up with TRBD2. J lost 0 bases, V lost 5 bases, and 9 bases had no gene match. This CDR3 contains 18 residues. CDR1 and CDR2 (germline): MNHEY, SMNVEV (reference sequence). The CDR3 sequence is CASSHRTSGEPSTDTQYF. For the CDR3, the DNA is TGTGCCAGCAGTCACAGGACTAGCGGGGAGCCTAGCACAGATACGCAGTATTTT.

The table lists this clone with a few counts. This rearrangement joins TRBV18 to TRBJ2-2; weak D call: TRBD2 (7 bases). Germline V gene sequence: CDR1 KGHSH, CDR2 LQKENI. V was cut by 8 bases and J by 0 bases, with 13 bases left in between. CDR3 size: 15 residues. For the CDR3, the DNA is TGTGCCAGCCGGGCCGGGGGGCCGAACACCGGGGAGCTGTTTTTT. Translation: CASRAGGPNTGELFF.

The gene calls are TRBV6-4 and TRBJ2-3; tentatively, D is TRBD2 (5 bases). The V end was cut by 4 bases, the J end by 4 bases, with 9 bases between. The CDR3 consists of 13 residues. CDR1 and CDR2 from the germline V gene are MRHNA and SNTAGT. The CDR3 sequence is CASSAGIADTQYF. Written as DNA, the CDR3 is TGTGCCAGCAGTGCGGGGATCGCAGATACGCAGTATTTT.

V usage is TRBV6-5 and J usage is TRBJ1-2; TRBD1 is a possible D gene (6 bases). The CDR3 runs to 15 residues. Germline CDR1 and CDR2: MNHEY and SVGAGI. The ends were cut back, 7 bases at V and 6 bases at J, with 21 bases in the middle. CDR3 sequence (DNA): TGTGCCAGCAAGGATGGGGGGCGAAGGGGCAATGGCTACACCTTC. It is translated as CASKDGGRRGNGYTF.

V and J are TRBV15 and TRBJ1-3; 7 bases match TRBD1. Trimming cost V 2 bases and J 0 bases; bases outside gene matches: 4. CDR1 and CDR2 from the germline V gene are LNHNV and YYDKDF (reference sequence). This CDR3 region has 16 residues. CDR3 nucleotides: TGTGCCACCAGCAGACCCCAGGGGGGCTCTGGAAACACCATATATTTT. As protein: CATSRPQGGSGNTIYF.

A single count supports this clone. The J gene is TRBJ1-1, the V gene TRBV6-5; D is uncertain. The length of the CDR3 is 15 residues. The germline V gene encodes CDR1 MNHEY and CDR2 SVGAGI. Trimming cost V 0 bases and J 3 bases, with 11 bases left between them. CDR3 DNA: TGTGCCAGCAGTTACTCTAGACGAGCGGACACTGAAGCTTTCTTT. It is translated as CASSYSRRADTEAFF.

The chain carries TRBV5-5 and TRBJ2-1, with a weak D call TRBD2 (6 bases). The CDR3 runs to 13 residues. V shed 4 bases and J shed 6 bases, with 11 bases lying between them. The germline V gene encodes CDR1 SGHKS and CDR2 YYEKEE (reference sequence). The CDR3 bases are TGTGCCAGCAGCCCCGGGAGTCTCAATGAGCAGTTCTTC. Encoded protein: CASSPGSLNEQFF.

CDR3 loop: CASSPRMGGYEQYF. The CDR3 DNA follows: TGTGCCAGCAGCCCCCGGATGGGGGGCTACGAGCAGTACTTC. The V and J genes are TRBV14 and TRBJ2-7, with D perhaps matching TRBD2 (6 bases). This CDR3 spans 14 amino acids. CDR1 is SGHDN and CDR2 is FVKESK in the germline V gene. V was shortened by 4 bases and J by 3 bases, with 13 bases between the two germline ends. The complete variable domain, with remaining parts taken from reference TRBV14 and TRBJ2-7, reads EAGVTQFPSHSVIEKGQTVTLRCDPISGHDNLYWYRRVMGKEIKFLLHFVKESKQDESGMPNNRFLAERTGGTYSTLKVQPAELEDSGVYFCASSPRMGGYEQYFGPGTRLTVT.

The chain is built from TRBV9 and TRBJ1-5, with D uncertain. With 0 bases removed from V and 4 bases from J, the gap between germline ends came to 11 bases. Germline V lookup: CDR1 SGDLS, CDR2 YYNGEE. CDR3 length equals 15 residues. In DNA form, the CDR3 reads TGTGCCAGCAGCGTAGGTCCGTGGGGAAATCAGCCCCAGCATTTT. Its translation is CASSVGPWGNQPQHF.

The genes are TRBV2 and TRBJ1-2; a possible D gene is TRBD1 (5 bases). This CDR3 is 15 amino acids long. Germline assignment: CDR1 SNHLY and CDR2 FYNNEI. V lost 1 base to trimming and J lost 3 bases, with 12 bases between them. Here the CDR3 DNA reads TGTGCCAGCAGTGAAGGGGACCCTGAGGACTATGGCTACACCTTC. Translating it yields CASSEGDPEDYGYTF. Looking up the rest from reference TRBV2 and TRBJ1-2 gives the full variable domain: EPEVTQTPSHQVTQMGQEVILRCVPISNHLYFYWYRQILGQKVEFLVSFYNNEISEKSEIFDDQFSVERPDGSNFTLKIRSTKLEDSAMYFCASSEGDPEDYGYTFGSGTRLTVV.

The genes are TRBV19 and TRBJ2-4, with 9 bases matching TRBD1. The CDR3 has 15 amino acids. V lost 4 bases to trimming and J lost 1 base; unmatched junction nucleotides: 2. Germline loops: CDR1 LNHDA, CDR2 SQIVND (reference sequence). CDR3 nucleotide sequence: TGTGCCAGTAGTACGGACAGGGGTGCCAAAAACATTCAGTACTTC. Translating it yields CASSTDRGAKNIQYF.

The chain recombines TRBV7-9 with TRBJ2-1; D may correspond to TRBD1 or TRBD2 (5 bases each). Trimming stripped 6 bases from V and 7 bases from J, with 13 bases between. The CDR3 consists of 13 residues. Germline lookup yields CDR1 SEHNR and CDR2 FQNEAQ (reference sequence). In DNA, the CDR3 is TGTGCCAGCAGTGTGGCAGGGACGAATGAGCAGTTCTTC. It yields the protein CASSVAGTNEQFF.

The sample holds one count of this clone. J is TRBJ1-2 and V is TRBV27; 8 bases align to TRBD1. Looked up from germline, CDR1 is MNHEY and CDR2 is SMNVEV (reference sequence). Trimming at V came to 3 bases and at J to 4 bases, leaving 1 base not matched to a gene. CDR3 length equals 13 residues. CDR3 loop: CASSFDRGYGYTF. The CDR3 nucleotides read TGTGCCAGCAGTTTCGACAGGGGCTATGGCTACACCTTC.

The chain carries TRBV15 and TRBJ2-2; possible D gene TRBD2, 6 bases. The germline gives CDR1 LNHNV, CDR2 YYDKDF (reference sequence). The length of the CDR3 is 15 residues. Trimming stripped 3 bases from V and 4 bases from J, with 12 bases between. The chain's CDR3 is CATSSPGTLTGELFF. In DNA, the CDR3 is TGTGCCACCAGCAGCCCCGGGACTCTCACCGGGGAGCTGTTTTTT. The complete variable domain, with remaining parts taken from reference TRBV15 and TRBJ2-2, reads DAMVIQNPRYQVTQFGKPVTLSCSQTLNHNVMYWYQQKSSQAPKLLFHYYDKDFNNEADTPDNFQSRRPNTSFCFLDIRSPGLGDTAMYLCATSSPGTLTGELFFGEGSRLTVL.

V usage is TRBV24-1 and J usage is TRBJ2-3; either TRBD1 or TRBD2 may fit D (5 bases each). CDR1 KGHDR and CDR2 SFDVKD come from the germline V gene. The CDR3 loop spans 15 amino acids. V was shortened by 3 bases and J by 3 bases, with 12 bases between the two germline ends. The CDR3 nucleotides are TGTGCCACCAGTGATACCGGGACCCTTACAGATACGCAGTATTTT. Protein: CATSDTGTLTDTQYF.

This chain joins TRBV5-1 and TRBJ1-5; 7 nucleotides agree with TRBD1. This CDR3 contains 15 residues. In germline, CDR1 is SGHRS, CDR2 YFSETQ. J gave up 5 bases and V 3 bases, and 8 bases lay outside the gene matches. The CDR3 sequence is CASSSQGQPDQPQHF. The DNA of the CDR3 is TGCGCCAGCAGCTCCCAGGGACAGCCTGATCAGCCCCAGCATTTT.

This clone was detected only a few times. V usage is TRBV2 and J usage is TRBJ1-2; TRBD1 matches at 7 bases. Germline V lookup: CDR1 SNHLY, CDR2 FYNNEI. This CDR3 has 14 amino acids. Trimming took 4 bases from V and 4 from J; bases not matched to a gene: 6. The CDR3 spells CASSGQGRTYGYTF. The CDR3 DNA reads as TGTGCCAGCAGTGGACAGGGAAGAACCTATGGCTACACCTTC.

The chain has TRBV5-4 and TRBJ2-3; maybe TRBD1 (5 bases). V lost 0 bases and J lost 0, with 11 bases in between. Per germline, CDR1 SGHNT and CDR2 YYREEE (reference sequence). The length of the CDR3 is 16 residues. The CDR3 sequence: CASSLGGKSSTDTQYF. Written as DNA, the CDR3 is TGTGCCAGCAGCTTGGGGGGCAAATCTAGCACAGATACGCAGTATTTT.

CDR3 in DNA: TGTGCCAGCAGTGGGGACCACAGCTCCTACGAGCAGTACTTC. Protein: CASSGDHSSYEQYF. This rearrangement joins TRBV9 to TRBJ2-7; D is tentatively TRBD1 or TRBD2 (5 bases each). Germline values: CDR1 SGDLS, CDR2 YYNGEE. The V and J ends lost 5 bases and 0 bases respectively, with 12 bases between them. CDR3 length equals 14 residues.

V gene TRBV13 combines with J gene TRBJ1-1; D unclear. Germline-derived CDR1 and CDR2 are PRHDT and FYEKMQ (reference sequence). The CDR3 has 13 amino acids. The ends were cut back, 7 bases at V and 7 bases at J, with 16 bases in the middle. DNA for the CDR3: TGTGCCAGCACCACCAATTCTATGGGTGAAGCTTTCTTT. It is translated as CASTTNSMGEAFF.

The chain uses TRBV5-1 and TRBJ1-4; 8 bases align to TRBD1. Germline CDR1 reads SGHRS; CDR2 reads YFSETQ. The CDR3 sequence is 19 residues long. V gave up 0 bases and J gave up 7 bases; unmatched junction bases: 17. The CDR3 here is CASSLEAPRDRRGIEKLFF. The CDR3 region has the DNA TGCGCCAGCAGCTTGGAAGCACCTCGGGACAGGAGAGGGATTGAAAAACTGTTTTTT.

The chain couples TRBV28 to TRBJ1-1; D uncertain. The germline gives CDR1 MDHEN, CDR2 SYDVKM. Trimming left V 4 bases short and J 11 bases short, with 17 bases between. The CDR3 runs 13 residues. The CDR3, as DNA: TGTGCCAGCAGTTCCGTCCCCGACGGATACGCTTTCTTT. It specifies CASSSVPDGYAFF.

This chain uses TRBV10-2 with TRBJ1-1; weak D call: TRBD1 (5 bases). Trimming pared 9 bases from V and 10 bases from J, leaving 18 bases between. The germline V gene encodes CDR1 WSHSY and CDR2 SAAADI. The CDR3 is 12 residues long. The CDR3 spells CASRVGGERAFF. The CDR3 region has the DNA TGCGCCAGTCGGGTGGGGGGGGAGAGAGCTTTCTTT.

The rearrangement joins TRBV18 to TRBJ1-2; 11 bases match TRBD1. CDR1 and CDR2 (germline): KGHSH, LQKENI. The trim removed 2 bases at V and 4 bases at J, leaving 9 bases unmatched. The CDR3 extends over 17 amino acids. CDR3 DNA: TGTGCCAGCTCACCAAGAGGACAGGGGGCTATCGCCTATGGCTACACCTTC. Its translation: CASSPRGQGAIAYGYTF. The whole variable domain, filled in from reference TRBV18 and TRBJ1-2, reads NAGVMQNPRHLVRRRGQEARLRCSPMKGHSHVYWYRQLPEEGLKFMVYLQKENIIDESGMPKERFSAEFPKEGPSILRIQQVVRGDSAAYFCASSPRGQGAIAYGYTFGSGTRLTVV.